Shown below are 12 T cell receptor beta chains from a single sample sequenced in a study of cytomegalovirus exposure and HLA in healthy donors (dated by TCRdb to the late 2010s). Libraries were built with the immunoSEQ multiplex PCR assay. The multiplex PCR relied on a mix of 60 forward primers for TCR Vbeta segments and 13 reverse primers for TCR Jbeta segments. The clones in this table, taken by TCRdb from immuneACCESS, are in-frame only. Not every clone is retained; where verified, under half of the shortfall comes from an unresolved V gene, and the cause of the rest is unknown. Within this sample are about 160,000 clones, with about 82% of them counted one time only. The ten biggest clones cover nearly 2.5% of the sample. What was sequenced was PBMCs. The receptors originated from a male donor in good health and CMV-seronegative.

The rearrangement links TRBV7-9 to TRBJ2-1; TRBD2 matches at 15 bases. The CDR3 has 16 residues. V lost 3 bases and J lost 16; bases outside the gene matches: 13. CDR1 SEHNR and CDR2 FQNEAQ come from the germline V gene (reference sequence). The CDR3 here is CASSFEKGLAGGWHFF. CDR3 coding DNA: TGTGCCAGCAGCTTTGAAAAGGGACTAGCGGGAGGCTGGCATTTCTTC.

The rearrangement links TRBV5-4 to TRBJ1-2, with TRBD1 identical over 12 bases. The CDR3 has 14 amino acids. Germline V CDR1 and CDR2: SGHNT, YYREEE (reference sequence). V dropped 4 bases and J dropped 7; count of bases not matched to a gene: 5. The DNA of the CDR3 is TGTGCCAGCAGCCTCGGGACAGGGGGCCGTGGCTACACCTTC. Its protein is CASSLGTGGRGYTF. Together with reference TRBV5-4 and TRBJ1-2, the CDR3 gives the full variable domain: ETGVTQSPTHLIKTRGQQVTLRCSSQSGHNTVSWYQQALGQGPQFIFQYYREEENGRGNFPPRFSGLQFPNYSSELNVNALELDDSALYLCASSLGTGGRGYTFGSGTRLTVV.

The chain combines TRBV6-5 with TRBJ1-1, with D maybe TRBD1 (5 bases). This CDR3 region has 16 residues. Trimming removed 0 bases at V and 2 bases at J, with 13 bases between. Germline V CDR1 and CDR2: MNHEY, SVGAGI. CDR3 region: CASSYSRQGLNTEAFF. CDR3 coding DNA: TGTGCCAGCAGTTACTCGAGGCAGGGTCTCAACACTGAAGCTTTCTTT.

The CDR3 coding sequence is TGTGCCAGCAGTTCACGGACAGGGTCCGAGCAGTACTTC. This gives the protein CASSSRTGSEQYF. The chain carries TRBV27 and TRBJ2-7, with TRBD1 matching over 8 bases. Germline V lookup: CDR1 MNHEY, CDR2 SMNVEV (reference sequence). The J segment lost 6 bases and the V segment lost 4 bases, leaving 5 bases of the junction unmatched. The CDR3 loop spans 13 amino acids.

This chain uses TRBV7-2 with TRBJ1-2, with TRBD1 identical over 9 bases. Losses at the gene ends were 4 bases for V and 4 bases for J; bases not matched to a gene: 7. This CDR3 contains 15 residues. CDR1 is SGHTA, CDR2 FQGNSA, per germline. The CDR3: CASSSPGQGGYGYTF. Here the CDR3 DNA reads TGTGCCAGCAGCTCGCCGGGACAGGGTGGCTATGGCTACACCTTC.

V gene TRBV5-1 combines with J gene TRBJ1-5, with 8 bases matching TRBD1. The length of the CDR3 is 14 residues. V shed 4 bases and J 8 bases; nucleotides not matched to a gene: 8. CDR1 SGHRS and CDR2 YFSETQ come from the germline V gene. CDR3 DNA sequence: TGCGCCAGCAGCCCCGACAGGGGAGAGAAGCCCCAGCATTTT. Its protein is CASSPDRGEKPQHF.

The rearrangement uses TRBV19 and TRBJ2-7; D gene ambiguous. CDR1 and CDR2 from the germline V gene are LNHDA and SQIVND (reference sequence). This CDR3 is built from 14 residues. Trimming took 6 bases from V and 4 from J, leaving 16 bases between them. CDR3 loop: CASSQQKSVYEQYF. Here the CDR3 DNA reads TGTGCCAGTAGCCAACAGAAAAGTGTTTACGAGCAGTACTTC.

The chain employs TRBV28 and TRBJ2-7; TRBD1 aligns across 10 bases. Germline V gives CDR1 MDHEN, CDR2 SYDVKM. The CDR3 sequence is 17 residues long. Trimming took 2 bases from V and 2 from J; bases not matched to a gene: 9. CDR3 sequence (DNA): TGTGCCAGCAGTTTACCGCTGGGACAGGGGAGGACCTACGAGCAGTACTTC. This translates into CASSLPLGQGRTYEQYF.

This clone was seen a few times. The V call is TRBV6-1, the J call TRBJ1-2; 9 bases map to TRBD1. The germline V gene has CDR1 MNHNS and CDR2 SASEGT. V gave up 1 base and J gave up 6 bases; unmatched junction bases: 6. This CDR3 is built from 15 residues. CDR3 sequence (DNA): TGTGCCAGCAGTGAAGTAGGTAGGGACAGGGATGGCTACACCTTC. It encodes CASSEVGRDRDGYTF.

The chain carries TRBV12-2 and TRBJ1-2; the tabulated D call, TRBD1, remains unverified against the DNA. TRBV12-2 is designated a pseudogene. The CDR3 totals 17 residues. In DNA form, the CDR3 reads TGTGCAAGTCGCTTACAGGCTCGGGACACCGGGAACTATGGCTACACCTTC. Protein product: CASRLQARDTGNYGYTF.

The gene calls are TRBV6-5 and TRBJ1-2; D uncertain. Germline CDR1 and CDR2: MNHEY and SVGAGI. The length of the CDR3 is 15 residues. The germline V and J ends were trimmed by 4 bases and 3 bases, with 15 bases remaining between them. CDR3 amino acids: CASSSHIRSDYGYTF. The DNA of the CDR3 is TGTGCCAGCAGTTCGCACATCCGGAGTGACTATGGCTACACCTTC.

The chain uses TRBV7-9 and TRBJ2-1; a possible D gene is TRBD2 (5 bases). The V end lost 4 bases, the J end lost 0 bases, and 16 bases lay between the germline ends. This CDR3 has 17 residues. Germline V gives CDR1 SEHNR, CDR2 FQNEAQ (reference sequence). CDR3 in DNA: TGTGCCAGCAGCTCCGACTACCCTGAGAGCTCCTACAATGAGCAGTTCTTC. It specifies CASSSDYPESSYNEQFF.